The 31 T cell receptor beta chains listed next were all sequenced from one sample in a study of read filtering for tumor transcriptome and immune sequencing. Molecular barcoded adaptors covering alpha/delta and beta/gamma chains were used on roughly 400 ng RNA. TCRdb analysed the reads with MiXCR anew, one entry per CDR3 protein. This sample has approximately 62,000 distinct CDR3 sequences, with roughly 20% found just once. The sequencing sample was made of a population of CD138-negative cells sorted from bone marrow. The receptors were sampled from a donor at least 40 years old with multiple myeloma.

Only a few counts were recorded for this clonotype. This chain joins TRBV6-1 and TRBJ2-5; 8 positions match TRBD2. Trimming took 11 bases from V and 3 from J; bases not matched to a gene: 14. Germline values: CDR1 MNHNS, CDR2 SASEGT. This CDR3 spans 15 amino acids. CDR3 nucleotides: TGTGCCGGGAGCGGACTGGGACTAGGGGAAGAGACCCAGTACTTC. Amino acid sequence: CAGSGLGLGEETQYF.

This clonotype was seen a handful of times. The chain couples TRBV20-1 to TRBJ1-2, with D perhaps TRBD1 (6 bases). This CDR3 region has 15 residues. Germline V gene lookup returns CDR1 DFQATT and CDR2 SNEGSKA (reference sequence). V was clipped by 0 bases and J by 2 bases, with 13 bases between them. In DNA form, the CDR3 reads TGCAGTGCTAGAGATCCCCGGACAGCGAACTATGGCTACACCTTC. It yields the protein CSARDPRTANYGYTF.

This clonotype was seen repeatedly, ten times or more. The V and J genes are TRBV28 and TRBJ1-1, with D tentatively TRBD1 (5 bases). The CDR3 contains 12 residues. The germline gives CDR1 MDHEN, CDR2 SYDVKM. V lost 11 bases, J lost 5 bases, and 15 bases lay in between. The CDR3 coding sequence is TGTGCCGCTCAGGGCTCGGGAACTGAAGCTTTCTTT. Translating it yields CAAQGSGTEAFF.

Note on this clonotype: A much larger clone differs from this one at a single base, so this may be a read error. This chain connects TRBV7-8 to TRBJ2-1; D not resolved. Germline V gives CDR1 SGHVS, CDR2 FQNEAQ. This CDR3 has 12 amino acids. CDR3 sequence (DNA): TGTGCCAGCAGCTTAGTGGGGAATGTGCAGTTCTTC. This gives the protein CASSLVGNVQFF.

This clonotype has ten or more counts. CDR3 sequence: CASSRSPPSDEQFF. As DNA, the CDR3 is TGTGCCAGCAGCCGGTCCCCCCCCTCGGATGAGCAGTTCTTC. The chain uses TRBV3-1 and TRBJ2-1; D is unclear. Germline V lookup: CDR1 LGHDT, CDR2 YNNKEL (reference sequence). CDR3 length: 14 residues. Between the trimmed V and J ends, which lost 4 bases and 8 bases, there was a span of 15 bases.

Ten or more counts support this clonotype. The chain recombines TRBV29-1 with TRBJ1-2; D ambiguous. This CDR3 spans 16 amino acids. Germline assignment: CDR1 SQVTM and CDR2 ANQGSEA. With 4 bases removed from V and 4 bases from J, the gap between germline ends came to 22 bases. Written as DNA, the CDR3 is TGCAGCGTTGCTCTTGATCCCGAAACCCCTCCCTATGGCTACACCTTC. Translation gives CSVALDPETPPYGYTF.

As to this clonotype: A read error may produce the germline difference seen at one junction end. The gene calls are TRBV4-1 and TRBJ1-1, with 8 bases aligning to TRBD1. The CDR3 runs to 14 residues. CDR1 MGHRA and CDR2 YSYEKL come from the germline V gene. CDR3 amino acids: CVSRLQGGNTEAIF. Here the CDR3 DNA reads TGCGTCAGCAGGCTACAGGGGGGGAACACTGAAGCTATCTTT.

This clonotype was counted between two and nine times. The rearrangement joins TRBV28 to TRBJ2-4; 7 nucleotides match TRBD2. V was clipped by 5 bases and J by 6 bases; unmatched bases: 7. The CDR3 spans 14 residues. CDR1 and CDR2 from the germline V gene are MDHEN and SYDVKM. CDR3: CASSPPGGLNIQYF. The CDR3 nucleotides are TGTGCCAGCAGTCCCCCGGGAGGACTAAACATTCAGTACTTC. Supplemented by reference TRBV28 and TRBJ2-4, the full variable domain reads DVKVTQSSRYLVKRTGEKVFLECVQDMDHENMFWYRQDPGLGLRLIYFSYDVKMKEKGDIPEGYSVSREKKERFSLILESASTNQTSMYLCASSPPGGLNIQYFGAGTRLSVL.

Remarks on this clonotype: Possible read error: a much larger clone is one base away. Given the absence of the conserved phenylalanine or tryptophan at the CDR3 end, a read error is likely. V usage is TRBV30 and J usage is TRBJ1-4; no firm D call. The CDR3 totals 14 residues. V was clipped by 3 bases and J by 5 bases, with 13 bases between them. Germline loops: CDR1 GTSNPN, CDR2 SVGIG (reference sequence). The CDR3 nucleotides read TGTGCCTGGAGCGACGGTACGGAGAATGAAAAACTGTTTCTT. Protein product: CAWSDGTENEKLFL.

The CDR3 DNA reads TGCAGTGCCCCGACTAGCGGGGGGGCCCCGGAGAGGGGGACGCAGTATTTT. It translates to CSAPTSGGAPERGTQYF. This chain links TRBV20-1 with TRBJ2-3, with 14 bases matching TRBD2. Germline trimming cut 6 bases from V and 9 bases from J; bases unmatched to any gene: 17. This CDR3 contains 17 residues. Germline V gene lookup returns CDR1 DFQATT and CDR2 SNEGSKA (reference sequence).

This clonotype was found many times. The chain links TRBV10-3 to TRBJ1-5; 10 bases match TRBD1. The junction had 1 base not matched to a gene; V was cut back by 4 bases and J by 4 bases. The CDR3 length is 14 residues. The germline V gene encodes CDR1 ENHRY and CDR2 SYGVKD. The CDR3 sequence: CAISADRGNQPQHF. CDR3 nucleotide sequence: TGTGCCATCAGTGCGGACAGGGGGAATCAGCCCCAGCATTTT.

In regard to this clonotype: A much larger clone is a single base away; this may be a read error. This chain links TRBV6-6 with TRBJ1-5, with TRBD1 as a possible D gene (6 bases). The CDR3 covers 12 residues. Between the trimmed V and J ends, which lost 8 bases and 11 bases, there was a span of 16 bases. Germline V lookup: CDR1 MNHNY, CDR2 SVGAGI (reference sequence). The CDR3 region is CASSNGGQSQHF. The CDR3 DNA reads TGTGCCAGCTCTAATGGGGGCCAGTCCCAGCATTTT.

This clonotype was detected ten times or more. The gene calls are TRBV28 and TRBJ2-1; the match to TRBD1 covers 10 bases. This CDR3 contains 17 residues. With 5 bases clipped from V and 2 bases from J, the junction kept 9 bases outside the gene matches. From germline, CDR1 is MDHEN and CDR2 SYDVKM. Here the CDR3 DNA reads TGTGCCAGCAGTCCGCCCCCGGGACAGGGGACCTACAATGAGCAGTTCTTC. Protein sequence: CASSPPPGQGTYNEQFF.

This clonotype was seen at least ten times. V gene TRBV6-6 combines with J gene TRBJ2-2; 7 nucleotides line up with TRBD1. The trim removed 2 bases at V and 8 bases at J, leaving 11 bases unmatched. The CDR3 has 16 amino acids. The germline V gene has CDR1 MNHNY and CDR2 SVGAGI (reference sequence). The CDR3 DNA reads as TGTGCCAGCAGTTACCGGCGACAGGGTTTAGATGGGGAGCTGTTTTTT. Protein sequence: CASSYRRQGLDGELFF.

The sample holds many counts of this clonotype. This chain uses TRBV6-4 with TRBJ1-5, with TRBD1 identical over 8 bases. The CDR3 loop spans 18 amino acids. The trim removed 4 bases at V and 0 bases at J, leaving 11 bases unmatched. Germline V gives CDR1 MRHNA, CDR2 SNTAGT. The CDR3 coding sequence is TGTGCCAGCAGTGGCCCCGGGGACAGGTCTATTAGCAATCAGCCCCAGCATTTT. Its protein product is CASSGPGDRSISNQPQHF.

Many counts were recorded for this clonotype. The junction and the germline gene differ at one end; a read error may be behind it. The chain couples TRBV7-9 to TRBJ2-6; D is ambiguous. This CDR3 region has 13 residues. CDR1 and CDR2 from the germline V gene are SEHNR and FQNEAQ (reference sequence). The CDR3 here is CASWSSGANVLTF. Written as DNA, the CDR3 is TGTGCCAGCTGGAGCTCTGGCGCCAACGTCCTGACTTTC.

This clonotype was seen more than once but under ten times. The gene calls are TRBV20-1 and TRBJ1-5, with D unresolved. The V gene lost 6 bases and the J gene lost 4 bases, with 16 bases spanning the gap. The CDR3 extends over 14 amino acids. Germline CDR1 DFQATT, CDR2 SNEGSKA (reference sequence). The CDR3 DNA reads TGCAGTGCAGCTCGCCCAGATGGTAATCAGCCCCAGCATTTT. Its translation is CSAARPDGNQPQHF.

This clonotype was seen ten or more times. DNA for the CDR3: TGCAGTGCTAAAGCGGGGGGTTTCCAAGAGACCCAGTACTTC. Translating gives CSAKAGGFQETQYF. The chain couples TRBV20-1 to TRBJ2-5; 9 bases map to TRBD2. Germline V gene sequence: CDR1 DFQATT, CDR2 SNEGSKA (reference sequence). This CDR3 comprises 14 residues. The V and J ends lost 4 bases and 1 base, in that order; junction bases with no gene match: 4.

This clonotype was recorded at least ten times. This chain uses TRBV5-1 with TRBJ2-6; a weak D match, TRBD1 (5 bases). The CDR3 consists of 17 residues. Per germline, CDR1 SGHRS and CDR2 YFSETQ. Trimming shortened V by 2 bases and J by 0 bases, and 12 bases separated the two germline ends. This CDR3 is CASSFGHLNSGANVLTF. The CDR3 DNA sequence: TGCGCCAGCAGCTTTGGACATCTGAACTCTGGGGCCAACGTCCTGACTTTC.

The chain employs TRBV7-2 and TRBJ2-1, with TRBD2 identical over 8 bases. With 1 base clipped from V and 9 bases from J, the junction kept 8 bases outside the gene matches. The germline gives CDR1 SGHTA, CDR2 FQGNSA. This CDR3 has 15 residues. CDR3 sequence reads: CASSLVGGGSGEQFF. DNA of the CDR3: TGTGCCAGCAGCTTAGTGGGCGGGGGGTCGGGTGAGCAGTTCTTC.

This clonotype is medium-sized in the sample. The CDR3: CASSYLLAGSYYNEQFF. The CDR3 nucleotides are TGTGCCAGCAGTTACTTACTAGCGGGGTCTTACTACAATGAGCAGTTCTTC. The rearrangement joins TRBV6-2 or TRBV6-3 to TRBJ2-1, with 10 bases that match TRBD2. Trimming took 1 base from V and 3 from J; bases not matched to a gene: 6. The length of the CDR3 is 17 residues. Germline loops: CDR1 MNHEY, CDR2 SVGEGT.

By share, this clonotype counts as medium-sized (0.01 to 0.1%). The chain uses TRBV2 and TRBJ1-4; D gene uncertain. The CDR3 spans 14 residues. CDR1 and CDR2 (germline): SNHLY, FYNNEI. The V and J ends lost 5 bases and 8 bases respectively, with 15 bases between them. In DNA form, the CDR3 reads TGTGCCAGCAGTCTCGGAGAGGGAAGGGAAAAACTGTTTTTT. Its translation is CASSLGEGREKLFF.

This clonotype appeared many times. The V and J genes are TRBV9 and TRBJ2-3, with TRBD2 identical over 11 bases. V was clipped by 5 bases and J by 0 bases; unmatched bases: 11. The CDR3 has 18 amino acids. The V gene's germline CDR1 is SGDLS and CDR2 YYNGEE. Written as DNA, the CDR3 is TGTGCCAGCAGTAGAACCGGGACTAGCGGTGGGAGCACAGATACGCAGTATTTT. It is translated as CASSRTGTSGGSTDTQYF.

Many counts were recorded for this clonotype. V is TRBV20-1 and J is TRBJ2-5; tentatively, D is TRBD2 (6 bases). There are 16 residues in the CDR3. V was pared by 0 bases and J by 5 bases, with 19 bases between. Germline V gene data show CDR1 as DFQATT and CDR2 as SNEGSKA (reference sequence). This CDR3 is CSARDWDFLARETQYF. In nucleotides, the CDR3 is TGCAGTGCTAGAGATTGGGACTTCCTTGCGAGGGAGACCCAGTACTTC.

In its sample, this clonotype was seen many times. This chain uses TRBV20-1 with TRBJ2-1; D may match TRBD1 or TRBD2 (5 bases each). This CDR3 contains 14 residues. The V and J ends lost 6 bases and 4 bases respectively, with 16 bases between them. CDR1 is DFQATT and CDR2 is SNEGSKA in the germline V gene (reference sequence). The CDR3 DNA reads TGCAGTGCCGCCCGTATCGGGGCATACAATGAGCAGTTCTTC. Protein sequence: CSAARIGAYNEQFF.

Only a few counts were recorded for this clonotype. A single base separates this from a much larger clone, so it may be a read error. CDR3: CASWGGHEKLFF. The CDR3 bases are TGTGCCAGCTGGGGCGGGCATGAAAAACTGTTTTTT. The chain carries TRBV28 and TRBJ1-4; TRBD1 is a possible D gene (5 bases). CDR1 is MDHEN, CDR2 SYDVKM, per germline. V was shortened by 8 bases and J by 6 bases, with 10 bases between the two germline ends. The CDR3 length is 12 residues.

Many counts were recorded for this clonotype. V is TRBV5-4 and J is TRBJ2-1; D tentatively fits TRBD1 or TRBD2 (5 bases each). With 2 bases removed from V and 9 bases from J, the gap between germline ends came to 15 bases. Germline lookup yields CDR1 SGHNT and CDR2 YYREEE (reference sequence). The CDR3 sequence is 14 residues long. Here the CDR3 reads CASSLSGPGGEQFF. The CDR3, as DNA: TGTGCCAGCAGCTTATCGGGACCGGGCGGTGAGCAGTTCTTC.

This clonotype was recorded at least ten times. Here the CDR3 DNA reads TGTGCCAGCAGCTTCCCAGGGCCGAACACCGGGGAGCTGTTTTTT. This encodes CASSFPGPNTGELFF. This rearrangement joins TRBV7-9 to TRBJ2-2; TRBD1 is a possible D gene (5 bases). There are 15 residues in the CDR3. CDR1 and CDR2 (germline): SEHNR, FQNEAQ (reference sequence). V was clipped by 3 bases and J by 0 bases, with 8 bases between them.

This clonotype was counted at least ten times. The rearrangement links TRBV28 to TRBJ2-3; 7 nucleotides match TRBD1. Germline V gene data show CDR1 as MDHEN and CDR2 as SYDVKM. The CDR3 runs to 16 residues. V shed 3 bases, J shed 3 bases, and the junction held 9 bases outside the gene matches. The chain's CDR3 is CASSFSDRVTTDTQYF. The CDR3 bases are TGTGCCAGCAGTTTCTCCGACAGGGTCACGACAGATACGCAGTATTTT.

Many counts were recorded for this clonotype. The J gene is TRBJ1-4, the V gene TRBV6-6; TRBD1 matches 8 bases. The CDR3 has 15 amino acids. Unmatched junction bases numbered 10, after V lost 7 bases and J lost 6 bases. Germline V gene sequence: CDR1 MNHNY, CDR2 SVGAGI (reference sequence). This CDR3 is CASMRQGSYDEKLFF. As DNA, the CDR3 is TGTGCCAGCATGCGACAGGGGTCGTATGATGAAAAACTGTTTTTT.

This clonotype appeared many times. This chain connects TRBV29-1 to TRBJ1-5, with no clear D. Germline CDR1 and CDR2: SQVTM and ANQGSEA. The V end lost 4 bases, the J end lost 6 bases, and 10 bases lay between the germline ends. CDR3 length: 12 amino acids. As DNA, the CDR3 is TGCAGCGTTGGAGGGAAAGGTCAGCCCCAGCATTTT. Encoded protein: CSVGGKGQPQHF.